This entry describes one T cell receptor (beta chain). Its cognate antigen is unknown. Profiling relied on immunoSEQ multiplex PCR, and the TCRdb table lists in-frame clones only, not all of them. The data contain fewer than 9,500 clones, roughly 80% of them singletons. This entry comes from a study of brain metastases from non-small cell lung cancer. Overall study results and limits: Compared with their matched primary tumors, around 60% of brain metastases showed expanded T-cell clones. Compared with primary tumors, brain metastases showed less T-cell infiltration. Brain metastases shared most TCR repertoire with primaries, with sparse T cells.

Germline CDR1 reads SGHDN; CDR2 reads FVKESK. V shed 3 bases, J shed 15 bases, and the junction held 7 bases outside the gene matches. The length of the CDR3 is 12 residues. This chain uses TRBV14 with TRBJ2-1, with TRBD1 matching over 8 bases. Sequenced sample: primary lung tumor tissue. This clonotype was obtained from a donor over 35 with non-small cell lung cancer. CDR3 sequence (DNA): TGTGCCAGCAGCCATGACAGGGGAACGATGTTCTTC. It codes for CASSHDRGTMFF.